This T cell receptor beta chain was captured in a study of blood T cell repertoires in COVID-19. Study in general: The study drew acute and convalescent COVID-19 samples from the United States, Italy and Spain. PBMCs, B-cell-depleted T cells, or T cells were the source of the cDNA or gDNA that made up the material.

Authors' methods: Reference gene primer amplification gave nucleated cell count estimates. Assay used: immunoSEQ multiplex PCR; TCRdb lists only in-frame clones, some missing. V and J calls and clone size are as listed in that table; D and trimming were resolved from the DNA. The sample lists roughly 150,000 clones, about 88% occurring once. The sequencing sample was made of peripheral blood. This clonotype was obtained from a woman between 65 and 79 years old with acute or convalescent COVID-19.

CDR3 in amino acids: CSASPTGGVTYEQYF. The CDR3 nucleotides are TGCAGTGCTAGTCCTACAGGGGGCGTGACCTACGAGCAGTACTTC. The chain uses TRBV20-1 and TRBJ2-7, with 9 positions matching TRBD1. Trimming at V came to 3 bases and at J to 2 bases, leaving 8 bases not matched to a gene. There are 15 residues in the CDR3. The germline V gene encodes CDR1 DFQATT and CDR2 SNEGSKA (reference sequence).